The rows below give T cell receptor beta chains drawn from one sample of a study of response to subunit inactivated influenza vaccine. TCRdb itself ran the RT-PCR reads through MiXCR, one entry per CDR3 protein. Counted here are 180,000 or so distinct CDR3 sequences, about 12% occurring once; the ten biggest clones make up about 29%. These data were also filed under a second study, of T cells expressing NK-cell markers.

The sample consisted of CD8+ T cells sorted from PBMCs, taken about 11 days after vaccination. The receptors stem from a man in his fifties who received an inactivated influenza vaccine. CDR3s include the opening cysteine and the closing phenylalanine or tryptophan. The D gene is left open where the match is weak. Clone size is not always given. Where it is, it says once, few, many or a class for expanded clones.

NA,TRBV14,TRBD1,TRBJ1-1,CASSQEGQGSVTEAFF,TGTGCCAGCAGCCAAGAGGGACAGGGGTCTGTCACTGAAGCTTTCTTT
NA,TRBV6-1,TRBD2,TRBJ2-7,CASSRLAGVLYEQYF,TGTGCCAGCAGTCGACTAGCGGGAGTCCTCTACGAGCAGTACTTC
few,TRBV15,TRBD1,TRBJ1-5,CATSPDRGGNQPQHF,TGTGCCACCAGTCCAGACAGGGGGGGCAATCAGCCCCAGCATTTT
NA,TRBV4-3,NA,TRBJ2-5,CASSQDWGRDQETQYF,TGCGCCAGCAGCCAAGATTGGGGTAGGGACCAAGAGACCCAGTACTTC
NA,TRBV28,TRBD1,TRBJ2-7,CASSPGQVAYEQYF,TGTGCCAGCAGTCCGGGACAGGTTGCCTACGAGCAGTACTTC
NA,TRBV27,NA,TRBJ2-5,CASATSRAEPKTQYF,TGTGCCAGCGCAACCTCTCGGGCGGAACCTAAGACCCAGTACTTC
NA,TRBV15,TRBD1,TRBJ1-1,CATSRGYTEAFF,TGTGCCACTTCCAGGGGGTACACTGAAGCTTTCTTT
NA,TRBV12-3/TRBV12-4,NA,TRBJ1-2,CASSLGGPGYGYTF,TGTGCCAGCAGTTTAGGGGGTCCTGGCTATGGCTACACCTTC
NA,TRBV13,TRBD2,TRBJ2-7,CASSSITSGSSYEQYF,TGTGCCAGCAGCTCCATAACTAGCGGGAGCTCCTACGAGCAGTACTTC
NA,TRBV20-1,NA,TRBJ2-5,CSARDIGGTGGGDLRTQYF,TGCAGTGCTAGAGATATCGGAGGGACAGGAGGGGGGGATTTAAGGACCCAGTACTTC
few,TRBV7-6,TRBD2,TRBJ2-7,CASSLAPNPATSGHSYEQYF,TGTGCCAGCAGCTTGGCACCGAATCCGGCGACTAGCGGGCACTCCTACGAGCAGTACTTC
many,TRBV7-9,NA,TRBJ2-7,CASSYLGWQYF,TGTGCCAGCAGCTACCTGGGATGGCAGTACTTC
NA,TRBV7-8,NA,TRBJ2-7,CASSLWQGTYEQYF,TGTGCCAGCAGCTTATGGCAGGGGACCTACGAGCAGTACTTC
many,TRBV28,NA,TRBJ2-7,CASSFWGQTAYEQYF,TGTGCCAGCAGTTTTTGGGGCCAGACCGCCTACGAGCAGTACTTC
NA,TRBV7-6,TRBD2,TRBJ2-7,CASSLVETSGSYEQYF,TGTGCCAGCAGCTTAGTTGAGACTAGCGGGAGCTACGAGCAGTACTTC
many,TRBV6-1,TRBD1,TRBJ2-5,CASSPGTDQETQYF,TGTGCCAGCAGTCCCGGGACAGACCAAGAGACCCAGTACTTC
NA,TRBV29-1,NA,TRBJ2-7,CSVERGTPYEQYF,TGCAGCGTTGAGAGGGGGACACCCTACGAGCAGTACTTC
many,TRBV20-1,NA,TRBJ1-2,CSGRRIRDYGYTF,TGCAGTGGAAGGAGGATTCGAGACTATGGCTACACCTTC
many,TRBV7-2,NA,TRBJ1-2,CASSLEYIKDYGYTF,TGTGCCAGCAGCTTAGAGTATATAAAGGACTATGGCTACACCTTC